A single T cell receptor beta chain is shown here with its context. As processed by the authors: Reference gene primer amplification gave nucleated cell count estimates. Libraries were prepared by immunoSEQ multiplex PCR; TCRdb keeps only in-frame clonotypes and omits some of them. From that table come the V and J calls and clone size; the DNA was used to work out D and trimming. The sample holds approximately 29,000 clones, around nine tenths seen once. The entry originates in a study of blood T cell repertoires in COVID-19. For the study at large: Spain, Italy and the United States supplied samples that represented acute and convalescent COVID-19. From T cells, B-cell-depleted T cells, or PBMCs came the material, which was cDNA or gDNA.

Per the germline V gene, CDR1 is MNHEY and CDR2 is SMNVEV (reference sequence). The V gene lost 3 bases and the J gene lost 4 bases, with 7 bases spanning the gap. CDR3 size: 13 residues. The genes are TRBV27 and TRBJ1-3; no clear D gene. Sequenced: peripheral blood. The TCR sequence derives from a human donor with active COVID-19. The donor label of this sample is uncertain. CDR3 nucleotide sequence: TGTGCCAGCAGTTTTATGGCCGGAAACACCATATATTTT. Protein sequence: CASSFMAGNTIYF.